The sequence of this T cell receptor beta chain was determined in a study of naive and memory T cell subsets. Study-wide results and limits: In naive cells, over 95% of TCR sequences were seen only once.

Details on this clonotype: Its antigen is currently unknown.

CDR3 size: 14 residues. The germline V gene has CDR1 SQVTM and CDR2 ANQGSEA. J was trimmed by 7 bases and V by 4 bases; bases with no gene match: 7. Both TRBC1 and TRBC2 were covered by a beta constant-region primer of two equimolar oligonucleotides. Ligated cDNA was amplified by four rounds of PCR with nested alpha and beta constant-region primers and SP2. TCRdb independently ran MiXCR on the UMI-ligation and nested PCR reads; one entry per CDR3 protein. The sample holds about 90,000 distinct CDR3 sequences, about 6.5% seen once. Sequencing used central memory CD4+ T cells from blood. The chain joins TRBV29-1 to TRBJ2-3; TRBD2 aligns across 11 bases. This sequence was found in a human donor in good health. The chain's CDR3 is CSVVRPSGGYTQYF. The CDR3, as DNA: TGCAGCGTTGTTCGGCCTAGCGGGGGGTATACGCAGTATTTT.